This T cell receptor (beta chain) was recorded in a study of blood T cell repertoires in COVID-19. The V gene lost 5 bases and the J gene lost 3 bases, with 10 bases spanning the gap. The CDR3 contains 13 residues. The method was immunoSEQ multiplex PCR; TCRdb's version includes in-frame clones alone and lacks a portion of them. This sample has about 83,000 clones, with 65% to 80% found just once. The rearrangement links TRBV12-3 or TRBV12-4 to TRBJ1-2; a possible D gene is TRBD1 (5 bases). Sequencing used peripheral blood. The TCR was taken from a woman older than 75 with active or convalescent COVID-19. This CDR3 is CASSIDSYYGYTF. For the CDR3, the DNA is TGTGCCAGCAGTATTGACAGCTACTATGGCTACACCTTC.